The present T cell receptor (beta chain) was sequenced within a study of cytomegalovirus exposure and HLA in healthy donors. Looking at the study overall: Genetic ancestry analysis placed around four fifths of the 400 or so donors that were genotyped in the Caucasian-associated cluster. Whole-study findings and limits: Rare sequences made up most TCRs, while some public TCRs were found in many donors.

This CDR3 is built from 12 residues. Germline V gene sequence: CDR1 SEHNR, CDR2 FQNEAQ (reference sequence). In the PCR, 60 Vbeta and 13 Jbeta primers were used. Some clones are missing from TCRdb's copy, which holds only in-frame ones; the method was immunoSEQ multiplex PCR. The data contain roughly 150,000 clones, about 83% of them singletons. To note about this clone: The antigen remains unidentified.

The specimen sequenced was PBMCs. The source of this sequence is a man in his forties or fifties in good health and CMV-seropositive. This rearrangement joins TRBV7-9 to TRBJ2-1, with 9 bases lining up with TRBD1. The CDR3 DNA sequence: TGTGCAGGGGACAGGGACTACAATGAGCAGTTCTTC. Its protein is CAGDRDYNEQFF.